This record concerns one T cell receptor beta chain sequence. Its antigen is not known. The record originates from a study of cytomegalovirus exposure and HLA in healthy donors. Findings and caveats of the study: High specificity and sensitivity for cytomegalovirus status were reported for the classifier.

TCRdb's table, derived via immunoSEQ multiplex PCR, lists solely in-frame clones and lacks some. The sample holds 55,000 to 65,000 clones, about 93% seen once. The germline V gene has CDR1 SEHNR and CDR2 FQNEAQ (reference sequence). With 0 bases clipped from V and 7 bases from J, the junction kept 11 bases outside the gene matches. The CDR3 covers 16 residues. The origin of this receptor is a man aged 18 to 29 in good health and CMV-seronegative. The material sequenced was PBMCs. V usage is TRBV7-9 and J usage is TRBJ2-7; 8 nucleotides align to TRBD2. The CDR3 bases are TGTGCCAGCAGCTTAGCGCAAACGGGAGGGCATATGGAGCAGTACTTC. It codes for CASSLAQTGGHMEQYF.